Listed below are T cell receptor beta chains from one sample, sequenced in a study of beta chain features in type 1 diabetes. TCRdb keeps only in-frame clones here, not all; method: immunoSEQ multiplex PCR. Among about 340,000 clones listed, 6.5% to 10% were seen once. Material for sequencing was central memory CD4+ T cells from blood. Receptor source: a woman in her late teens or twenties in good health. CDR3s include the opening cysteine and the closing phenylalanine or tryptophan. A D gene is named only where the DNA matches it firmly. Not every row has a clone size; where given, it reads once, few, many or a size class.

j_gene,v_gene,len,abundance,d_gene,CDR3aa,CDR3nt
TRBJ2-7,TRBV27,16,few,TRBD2,CASSLRVGTSGSQQYF,TGTGCCAGCAGTTTACGTGTAGGGACTAGCGGGAGCCAGCAGTACTTC
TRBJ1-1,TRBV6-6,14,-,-,CASSPHMGNTEAFF,TGTGCCAGCAGCCCACATATGGGGAACACTGAAGCTTTCTTT
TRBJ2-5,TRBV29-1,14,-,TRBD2,CSVEQTSSRETQYF,TGCAGCGTTGAACAGACTAGCTCCCGAGAGACCCAGTACTTC
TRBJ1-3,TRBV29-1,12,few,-,CSVDGGRNTIYF,TGCAGCGTTGACGGGGGAAGAAACACCATATATTTT
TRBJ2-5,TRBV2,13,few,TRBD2,CASKTSREETQYF,TGTGCCAGCAAGACTAGCCGAGAAGAGACCCAGTACTTC
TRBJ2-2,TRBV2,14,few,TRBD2,CASKGLAGAGELFF,TGTGCCAGCAAGGGACTAGCGGGAGCGGGGGAGCTGTTTTTT
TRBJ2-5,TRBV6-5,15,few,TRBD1,CASKSRDRGKETQYF,TGTGCCAGCAAGAGCCGGGACAGGGGTAAAGAGACCCAGTACTTC
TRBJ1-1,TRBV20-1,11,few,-,CSARQGHEAFF,TGCAGTGCTAGACAGGGGCACGAAGCTTTCTTT
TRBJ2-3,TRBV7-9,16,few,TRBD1,CASSPDRTGYTDTQYF,TGTGCCAGCAGCCCCGATCGGACAGGATACACAGATACGCAGTATTTT
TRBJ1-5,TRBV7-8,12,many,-,CASSLFDQPQHF,TGTGCCAGCAGCTTATTTGATCAGCCCCAGCATTTT
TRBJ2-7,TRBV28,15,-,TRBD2,CASSKSGLVAAVQYF,TGTGCCAGCAGTAAATCGGGACTAGTAGCGGCAGTGCAGTACTTC